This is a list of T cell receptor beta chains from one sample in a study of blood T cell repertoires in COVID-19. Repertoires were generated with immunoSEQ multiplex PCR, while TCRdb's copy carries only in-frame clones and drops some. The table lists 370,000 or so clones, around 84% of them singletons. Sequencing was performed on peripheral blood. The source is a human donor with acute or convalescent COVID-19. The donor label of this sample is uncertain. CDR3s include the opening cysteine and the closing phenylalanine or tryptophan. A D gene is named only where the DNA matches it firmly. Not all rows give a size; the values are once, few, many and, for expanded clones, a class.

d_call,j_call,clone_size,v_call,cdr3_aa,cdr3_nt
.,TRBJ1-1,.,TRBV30,CAWSSGTYGAFF,TGTGCCTGGAGTTCCGGGACATATGGAGCTTTCTTT
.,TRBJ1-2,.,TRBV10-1,CASSSVGDYGYTF,TGCGCCAGCAGTTCCGTAGGGGACTATGGCTACACCTTC
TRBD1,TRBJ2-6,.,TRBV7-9,CASGQQGAGANVLTF,TGTGCCAGCGGTCAACAGGGGGCTGGGGCCAACGTCCTGACTTTC
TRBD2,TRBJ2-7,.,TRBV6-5,CASNKREGGYEQYF,TGTGCCAGCAATAAGCGGGAGGGGGGCTACGAGCAGTACTTC
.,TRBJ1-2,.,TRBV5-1,CASSLAGAGYGYTF,TGCGCCAGCAGCTTGGCAGGGGCCGGGTATGGCTACACCTTC
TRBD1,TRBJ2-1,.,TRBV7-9,CASSSTGDEQFF,TGTGCCAGCAGCAGCACAGGGGATGAGCAGTTCTTC
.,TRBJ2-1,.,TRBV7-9,CASSSRSSYNEQFF,TGTGCCAGCAGCTCGCGGAGCTCCTACAATGAGCAGTTCTTC
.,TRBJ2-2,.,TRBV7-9,CASGQTGTNTGELFF,TGTGCCAGCGGACAAACAGGGACGAACACCGGGGAGCTGTTTTTT
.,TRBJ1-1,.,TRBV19,CASRPRGLNTEAFF,TGTGCCAGTAGACCCCGCGGGCTGAACACTGAAGCTTTCTTT
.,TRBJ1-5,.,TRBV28,CASSLTTGYQPQHF,TGTGCCAGCAGTTTAACTACAGGCTATCAGCCCCAGCATTTT
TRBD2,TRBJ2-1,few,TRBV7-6,CASSSGLEINEQFF,TGTGCCAGCAGCTCGGGACTAGAGATCAATGAGCAGTTCTTC
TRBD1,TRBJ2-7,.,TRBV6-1,CASSEANRGYEQYF,TGTGCCAGCAGTGAAGCTAACAGGGGGTACGAGCAGTACTTC
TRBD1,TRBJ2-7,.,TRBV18,CASSQGQGPYEQYF,TGTGCCAGCTCACAGGGACAGGGACCCTACGAGCAGTACTTC
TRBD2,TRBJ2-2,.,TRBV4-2,CASSLLGRGGPAGELFF,TGTGCCAGCAGCCTGTTAGGGCGGGGGGGCCCCGCCGGGGAGCTGTTTTTT
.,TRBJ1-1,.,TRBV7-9,CASSPQHGGYTEAFF,TGTGCCAGCAGTCCTCAGCACGGGGGTTACACTGAAGCTTTCTTT
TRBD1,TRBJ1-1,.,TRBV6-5,CASRIRGQGTEAFF,TGTGCCAGCAGGATCAGGGGGCAGGGGACTGAAGCTTTCTTT
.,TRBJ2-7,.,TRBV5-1,CASSLGPLNNYEQYF,TGCGCCAGCAGCTTGGGTCCTCTCAACAACTACGAGCAGTACTTC
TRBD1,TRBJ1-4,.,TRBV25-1,CASSDRGRTGDEKLFF,TGTGCCAGCTCAGACAGGGGGCGCACAGGGGATGAAAAACTGTTTTTT
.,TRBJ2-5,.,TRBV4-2,CASSQVLGTQETQYF,TGTGCCAGCAGCCAGGTACTAGGAACCCAAGAGACCCAGTACTTC
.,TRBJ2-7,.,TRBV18,CASSLGLPYEQYF,TGTGCCAGCTCACTGGGACTTCCATACGAGCAGTACTTC
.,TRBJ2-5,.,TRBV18,CASSPYTRETQYF,TGTGCCAGCTCACCATACACCCGAGAGACCCAGTACTTC
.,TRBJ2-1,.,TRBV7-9,CASSHTDNEQFF,TGTGCCAGCAGCCATACAGACAATGAGCAGTTCTTC
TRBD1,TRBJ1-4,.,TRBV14,CASRAWDRNEKLFF,TGTGCCAGCAGGGCCTGGGACAGGAACGAAAAACTGTTTTTT
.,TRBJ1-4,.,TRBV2,CASRQGPATNEKLFF,TGTGCCAGCAGACAGGGACCAGCAACTAATGAAAAACTGTTTTTT
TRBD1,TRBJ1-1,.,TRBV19,CASRTGLGVFF,TGTGCCAGTCGGACAGGGTTAGGGGTTTTCTTT
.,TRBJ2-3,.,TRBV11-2,CASSLDRVRMVRDTQYF,TGTGCCAGCAGCTTAGATCGGGTCAGAATGGTTCGAGATACGCAGTATTTT
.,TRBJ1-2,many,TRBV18,CASSPRVQGGSNYGYTF,TGTGCCAGCTCACCAAGAGTCCAGGGTGGGTCTAACTATGGCTACACCTTC
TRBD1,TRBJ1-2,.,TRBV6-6,CASRDPGQGTGGYTF,TGTGCCAGCAGAGACCCGGGACAGGGGACAGGAGGCTACACCTTC
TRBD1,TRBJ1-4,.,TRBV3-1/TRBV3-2,CASNQGANNEKLFF,TGTGCCAGCAACCAGGGGGCTAATAATGAAAAACTGTTTTTT
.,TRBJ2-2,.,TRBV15,CATSGTGGPNTGELFF,TGTGCCACCAGCGGGACCGGGGGGCCTAACACCGGGGAGCTGTTTTTT
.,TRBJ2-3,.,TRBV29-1,CSVHSISLDTQYF,TGCAGCGTCCACTCGATTTCCTTGGATACGCAGTATTTT
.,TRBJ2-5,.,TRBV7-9,CASSLARGYQETQYF,TGTGCCAGCAGCTTAGCGAGGGGGTACCAAGAGACCCAGTACTTC
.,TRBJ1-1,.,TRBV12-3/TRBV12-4,CASSLRVTEAFF,TGTGCCAGCAGTTTACGGGTCACTGAAGCTTTCTTT
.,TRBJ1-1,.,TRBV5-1,CASSSLGRGTEAFF,TGCGCCAGCAGCTCCCTCGGGAGGGGAACTGAAGCTTTCTTT
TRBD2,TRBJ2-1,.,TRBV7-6,CASSPTGLAGSYNEQFF,TGTGCCAGCAGCCCGACCGGACTAGCGGGATCCTACAATGAGCAGTTCTTC
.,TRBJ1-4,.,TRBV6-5,CASQQTGNEKLFF,TGTGCCAGCCAGCAGACAGGCAATGAAAAACTGTTTTTT
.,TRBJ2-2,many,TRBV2,CASSERAGRTGELFF,TGTGCCAGCAGTGAACGGGCAGGGCGCACCGGGGAGCTGTTTTTT
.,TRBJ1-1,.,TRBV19,CATYGEGNTEAFF,TGTGCCACCTATGGAGAGGGGAACACTGAAGCTTTCTTT
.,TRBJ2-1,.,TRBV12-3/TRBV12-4,CASSKGGLEFF,TGTGCCAGCAGCAAAGGGGGTCTGGAGTTCTTC
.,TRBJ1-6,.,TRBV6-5,CASRRGSSPLHF,TGTGCCAGCAGGAGGGGGAGTTCACCCCTCCACTTT
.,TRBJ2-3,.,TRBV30,CAWSWPDTQYF,TGTGCCTGGAGCTGGCCAGATACGCAGTATTTT
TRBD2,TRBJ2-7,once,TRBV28,CASSLRGGSYEQYF,TGTGCCAGCAGTTTACGGGGGGGCTCCTACGAGCAGTACTTC
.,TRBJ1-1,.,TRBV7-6,CASSLGGGHNTEAFF,TGTGCCAGCAGCTTAGGGGGGGGACACAACACTGAAGCTTTCTTT
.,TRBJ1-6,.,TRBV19,CASSPENNSPLHF,TGTGCCAGTAGTCCGGAGAACAATTCACCCCTCCACTTT
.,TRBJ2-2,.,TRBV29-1,CSVVFPSSGANTGELFF,TGCAGCGTTGTTTTTCCGTCGTCGGGGGCGAACACCGGGGAGCTGTTTTTT
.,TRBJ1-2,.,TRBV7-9,CASSLEQAAIRGYTF,TGTGCCAGCAGCTTAGAGCAGGCCGCGATACGTGGCTACACCTTC
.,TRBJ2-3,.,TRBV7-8,CASSFQLSTDTQYF,TGTGCCAGCAGCTTTCAACTTAGCACAGATACGCAGTATTTT
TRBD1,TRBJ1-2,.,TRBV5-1,CASYTGGANYGYTF,TGCGCCAGTTATACAGGGGGCGCGAACTATGGCTACACCTTC